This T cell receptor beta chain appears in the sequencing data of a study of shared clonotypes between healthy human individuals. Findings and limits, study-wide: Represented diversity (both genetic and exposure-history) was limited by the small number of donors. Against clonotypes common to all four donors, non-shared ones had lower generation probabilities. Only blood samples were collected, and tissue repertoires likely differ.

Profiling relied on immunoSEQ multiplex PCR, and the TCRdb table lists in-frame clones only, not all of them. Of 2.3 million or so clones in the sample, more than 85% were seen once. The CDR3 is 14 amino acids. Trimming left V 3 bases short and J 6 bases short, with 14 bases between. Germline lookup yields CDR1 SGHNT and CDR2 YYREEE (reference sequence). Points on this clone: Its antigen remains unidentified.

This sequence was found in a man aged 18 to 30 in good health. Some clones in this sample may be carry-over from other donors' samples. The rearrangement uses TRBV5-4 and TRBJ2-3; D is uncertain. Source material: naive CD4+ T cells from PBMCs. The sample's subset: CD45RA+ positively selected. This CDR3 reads CASSSRLYGDTQYF. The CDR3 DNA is TGTGCCAGCAGCTCCAGACTCTACGGGGATACGCAGTATTTT.